A single sample gave rise to the 9 T cell receptor beta chains below, sequenced in a study of tumor and adjacent non-tumor tissue in lung cancer. This sample's RNA came from whole unsorted tissue. TCRbeta libraries were built with three rounds of nested PCR, modified from ARM-PCR. MiXCR, applied by TCRdb to the multiplex PCR reads, yields one record per CDR3 protein. The table records 65,000 to 70,000 distinct CDR3 sequences, about 61% of them present only once. Sequenced: lung tumor tissue. These receptors originate from a middle-aged man with non-small cell lung cancer.

The chain employs TRBV4-1 and TRBJ2-3, with 7 bases that match TRBD1. The trim removed 0 bases at V and 2 bases at J, leaving 8 bases unmatched. The CDR3 totals 17 residues. Germline-derived CDR1 and CDR2 are MGHRA and YSYEKL. The CDR3 spells CASSQEIGDRYTDTQYF. The CDR3 DNA sequence: TGCGCCAGCAGCCAAGAGATAGGGGACAGATACACAGATACGCAGTATTTT.

With respect to this clonotype: One end of the junction fails to match germline, which may point to a read error. This chain links TRBV5-6 with TRBJ2-5; 10 bases match TRBD1. The CDR3 runs to 16 residues. Germline CDR1 SGHDT, CDR2 YYEEEE. For the CDR3, the DNA is TGTGCCAGCAGCCGACAGGGGGCGAGCCTCCAAGAGACCCACTACTTC. Its translation: CASSRQGASLQETHYF. The variable domain in full, completed from reference TRBV5-6 and TRBJ2-5, reads DAGVTQSPTHLIKTRGQQVTLRCSPKSGHDTVSWYQQALGQGPQFIFQYYEEEERQRGNFPDRFSGHQFPNYSSELNVNALLLGDSALYLCASSRQGASLQETHYFGPGTRLLVL.

Of note for this clonotype: Possible read error: a much larger clone is one base away. The chain recombines TRBV5-1 with TRBJ2-5, with 8 bases lining up with TRBD2. This CDR3 comprises 14 residues. In germline, CDR1 is SGHRS, CDR2 YFSETQ. Here the CDR3 reads CAISFSGKGETQYF. In DNA, the CDR3 is TGCGCCATCAGCTTTAGCGGGAAGGGTGAGACCCAGTACTTC.

This clonotype was observed many times. V is TRBV28 and J is TRBJ2-1; D gene uncertain. Germline CDR1 MDHEN, CDR2 SYDVKM. Trimming took 8 bases from V and 14 from J, leaving 16 bases between them. CDR3 size: 11 residues. The CDR3 DNA reads as TGTGCCAGCGGGGAACGATTCTTAAAGTTCTTC. Translating it yields CASGERFLKFF.

This clonotype was detected a few times. This may stem from a read error, because a much larger clone lies one nucleotide away. The J gene is TRBJ2-7, the V gene TRBV12-3 or TRBV12-4, with 14 bases fitting TRBD2. The CDR3 covers 15 residues. Germline trimming cut 6 bases from V and 7 bases from J; bases unmatched to any gene: 8. The CDR3 nucleotides read TGTGCCAGCAGAGCGGGACTAGCGGGAGCTGGGGAGCAGTACTTC. It is translated as CASRAGLAGAGEQYF.

Comment on this clonotype: Its ends do not fully match the called genes, so a read error is possible. The chain links TRBV29-1 to TRBJ2-1, with TRBD2 as a possible D gene (5 bases). This CDR3 region has 12 residues. Germline values: CDR1 SQVTM, CDR2 ANQGSEA. The CDR3 DNA follows: TGCAGTGTTGGACTCTTAACTAGGGAGCGGTTCTTC. Translated: CSVGLLTRERFF.

This clonotype was recorded many times. V gene TRBV6-6 combines with J gene TRBJ2-3; no definite D call. The CDR3 is made up of 14 amino acids. V was pared by 0 bases and J by 0 bases, with 4 bases between. Looked up from germline, CDR1 is MNHNY and CDR2 is SVGAGI (reference sequence). The CDR3 nucleotides are TGTGCCAGCAGTTACTCGATTAGCACAGATACGCAGTATTTT. It is translated as CASSYSISTDTQYF.

This clonotype was counted many times. The V call is TRBV5-5, the J call TRBJ2-1, with TRBD2 matching over 13 bases. Germline V gene data show CDR1 as SGHKS and CDR2 as YYEKEE (reference sequence). The CDR3 is 14 residues long. Germline trimming cut 3 bases from V and 13 bases from J; bases unmatched to any gene: 7. The CDR3 DNA follows: TGTGCCAGCAGCTCATCCGGGACTAGCGGGACCCAGTTCTTC. Translated, it gives CASSSSGTSGTQFF.

With respect to this clonotype: Mismatch with germline at one junction end may stem from a read error. The gene calls are TRBV4-1 and TRBJ2-7; 11 nucleotides agree with TRBD2. The CDR3 is 15 amino acids. CDR1 is MGHRA, CDR2 YSYEKL, per germline. The CDR3 loop reads CVSSQELAGVREQYF. The CDR3 DNA follows: TGCGTCAGCAGCCAAGAACTAGCGGGAGTTCGGGAGCAGTATTTC.